Listed below are T cell receptor beta chains from one sample, sequenced in a study of OX40 agonist ivuxolimab in advanced cancers. Libraries were prepared by immunoSEQ multiplex PCR; TCRdb keeps only in-frame clonotypes and omits some of them. The sample has some 48,000 clones, around 90% seen once. The sample was CD4+ or CD8+ T cells sorted from blood, taken in a trial of the OX40 agonist ivuxolimab. These receptors were collected from an adult with an advanced solid tumor such as melanoma, head and neck, liver or kidney cancer. The CDR3 runs from the conserved cysteine through the conserved F or W. A D gene is named only where the DNA matches it firmly. Expanded clones are given a class, and other clones once, few, many or no size at all.

D gene: NA; V gene: TRBV10-3; clone size: once; J gene: TRBJ2-3; CDR3 DNA: TGTGCCATCAAAAGTCGGGAGACGGCGCAGTATTTT; CDR3 protein: CAIKSRETAQYF
D gene: NA; V gene: TRBV4-1; clone size: NA; J gene: TRBJ2-1; CDR3 DNA: TGCGCCAGCAGCCAATCCAACTTCAATGAGCAGTTCTTC; CDR3 protein: CASSQSNFNEQFF
D gene: TRBD1; V gene: TRBV5-4; clone size: NA; J gene: TRBJ2-1; CDR3 DNA: TGTGCCAGCAGCTCGGGACAGCCGAGCTCCTACAATGAGCAGTTCTTC; CDR3 protein: CASSSGQPSSYNEQFF
D gene: TRBD2; V gene: TRBV5-6; clone size: NA; J gene: TRBJ2-2; CDR3 DNA: TGTGCCAGCAGCCGGGGGGAGTGGAAGCTGTTTTTT; CDR3 protein: CASSRGEWKLFF
D gene: NA; V gene: TRBV6-5; clone size: once; J gene: TRBJ1-3; CDR3 DNA: TGTGCCAGCAGCAGGGGCAGGGGATCTGGAAACACCATATATTTT; CDR3 protein: CASSRGRGSGNTIYF
D gene: NA; V gene: TRBV11-2; clone size: NA; J gene: TRBJ2-2; CDR3 DNA: TGTGCCAGCAGCTCAACTCTGGACACCGGGGAGCTGTTTTTT; CDR3 protein: CASSSTLDTGELFF
D gene: NA; V gene: TRBV19; clone size: NA; J gene: TRBJ2-3; CDR3 DNA: TGTGCCAGTAGTCACCGGGCCCTACGTGGAGATACGCAGTATTTT; CDR3 protein: CASSHRALRGDTQYF
D gene: NA; V gene: TRBV6-1; clone size: NA; J gene: TRBJ1-1; CDR3 DNA: TGTGCCAGCAGTGAAATAGGGGGTCCCACTGAAGCTTTCTTT; CDR3 protein: CASSEIGGPTEAFF
D gene: NA; V gene: TRBV15; clone size: NA; J gene: TRBJ1-1; CDR3 DNA: TGTGCCACCAGCAGAGCCAGGGGAAACACTGAAGCTTTCTTT; CDR3 protein: CATSRARGNTEAFF
D gene: NA; V gene: TRBV19; clone size: NA; J gene: TRBJ1-2; CDR3 DNA: TGTGCCAGTAGTATCCAGGGCTACACCTTC; CDR3 protein: CASSIQGYTF
D gene: TRBD2; V gene: TRBV5-6; clone size: NA; J gene: TRBJ2-7; CDR3 DNA: TGTGCCAGCAGCCTCTCCCCCGGGACTAACTACGAGCAGTACTTC; CDR3 protein: CASSLSPGTNYEQYF
D gene: NA; V gene: TRBV6-6; clone size: NA; J gene: TRBJ1-1; CDR3 DNA: TGTGCCAGCAGTCCGGGAGGGCGGCAGAACACTGAAGCTTTCTTT; CDR3 protein: CASSPGGRQNTEAFF
D gene: TRBD2; V gene: TRBV27; clone size: NA; J gene: TRBJ2-3; CDR3 DNA: TGTGCCAGCAGTTCAGAGGGGACTAGCGGGGGGGCGGTTTTTTTAGATACGCAGTATTTT; CDR3 protein: CASSSEGTSGGAVFLDTQYF
D gene: TRBD2; V gene: TRBV6-5; clone size: NA; J gene: TRBJ2-3; CDR3 DNA: TGTGCCAGCAGCCGACTAGCGGAAAACACAGATACGCAGTATTTT; CDR3 protein: CASSRLAENTDTQYF
D gene: NA; V gene: TRBV28; clone size: NA; J gene: TRBJ2-3; CDR3 DNA: TGTGCCAGCAGCCCTCGCGCCCGAGGAGATACGCAGTATTTT; CDR3 protein: CASSPRARGDTQYF
D gene: NA; V gene: TRBV5-6; clone size: NA; J gene: TRBJ1-6; CDR3 DNA: TGTGCCAGCAGCTGGGAACCCCAGAGGGGGTATAATTCACCCCTCCACTTT; CDR3 protein: CASSWEPQRGYNSPLHF
D gene: TRBD1; V gene: TRBV27; clone size: NA; J gene: TRBJ1-6; CDR3 DNA: TGTGCCAGCAGTTTGTCGGGACAGCCTATTTCACCCCTCCACTTT; CDR3 protein: CASSLSGQPISPLHF
D gene: NA; V gene: TRBV6-5; clone size: NA; J gene: TRBJ1-1; CDR3 DNA: TGTGCCAGCAGTTACTCGAAGGTAGTACCCACTGAAGCTTTCTTT; CDR3 protein: CASSYSKVVPTEAFF
D gene: TRBD2; V gene: TRBV6-4; clone size: once; J gene: TRBJ2-5; CDR3 DNA: TGTGCCAGCAGTGGACTAGCTGTGGAGACCCAGTACTTC; CDR3 protein: CASSGLAVETQYF
D gene: NA; V gene: TRBV4-1; clone size: NA; J gene: TRBJ1-1; CDR3 DNA: TGCGCCAGCAGCCAAGAGTCAGAGACCACTGAAGCTTTCTTT; CDR3 protein: CASSQESETTEAFF
D gene: NA; V gene: TRBV7-8; clone size: NA; J gene: TRBJ2-1; CDR3 DNA: TGTGCCAGCAGTCCCGGCCACGGGGCCGGGGATGAGCAGTTCTTC; CDR3 protein: CASSPGHGAGDEQFF
D gene: TRBD2; V gene: TRBV27; clone size: NA; J gene: TRBJ2-5; CDR3 DNA: TGTGCCAGCAGTCCCTCGGGGGGGCAAGAGACCCAGTACTTC; CDR3 protein: CASSPSGGQETQYF
D gene: NA; V gene: TRBV5-1; clone size: NA; J gene: TRBJ1-1; CDR3 DNA: TGCGCCAGCAGCTTGGGAGGGGGAGGTACTGAAGCTTTCTTT; CDR3 protein: CASSLGGGGTEAFF
D gene: NA; V gene: TRBV5-1; clone size: NA; J gene: TRBJ1-4; CDR3 DNA: TGCGCCAGCAGCCCTGCCGGGATCTGGGAAAAACTGTTTTTT; CDR3 protein: CASSPAGIWEKLFF
D gene: TRBD1; V gene: TRBV28; clone size: NA; J gene: TRBJ1-5; CDR3 DNA: TGTGCCAGCAGAGGACAGGGGATCAATCAGCCCCAGCATTTT; CDR3 protein: CASRGQGINQPQHF
D gene: NA; V gene: TRBV6-5; clone size: few; J gene: TRBJ1-1; CDR3 DNA: TGTGCCAGCAGTTACTGGGAGGGGAACACTGAAGCTTTCTTT; CDR3 protein: CASSYWEGNTEAFF
D gene: NA; V gene: TRBV19; clone size: NA; J gene: TRBJ2-1; CDR3 DNA: TGTGCCAGTAGTATCGGCCAGTGGGAGGCCTACAATGAGCAGTTCTTC; CDR3 protein: CASSIGQWEAYNEQFF
D gene: TRBD2; V gene: TRBV18; clone size: NA; J gene: TRBJ2-3; CDR3 DNA: TGTGCCAGCTCACCACCGGTGGGGACTAGCGGGGGGCCCGGCACAGATACGCAGTATTTT; CDR3 protein: CASSPPVGTSGGPGTDTQYF
D gene: TRBD1; V gene: TRBV14; clone size: few; J gene: TRBJ2-5; CDR3 DNA: TGTGCCAGCAGACTTACAGGGGGAGAGACCCAGTACTTC; CDR3 protein: CASRLTGGETQYF
D gene: NA; V gene: TRBV27; clone size: NA; J gene: TRBJ1-2; CDR3 DNA: TGTGCCAGCAGTCCTCCAGGGGTGAACTATGGCTACACCTTC; CDR3 protein: CASSPPGVNYGYTF
D gene: NA; V gene: TRBV5-4; clone size: NA; J gene: TRBJ1-1; CDR3 DNA: TGTGCCTCTTGGGGGGATGGGGAGAACACTGAAGCTTTCTTT; CDR3 protein: CASWGDGENTEAFF
D gene: NA; V gene: TRBV6-6; clone size: NA; J gene: TRBJ2-3; CDR3 DNA: TGTGCCAGCGGACAAAACAGGGTCCCTAGCACAGATACGCAGTATTTT; CDR3 protein: CASGQNRVPSTDTQYF
D gene: TRBD2; V gene: TRBV4-1; clone size: NA; J gene: TRBJ2-7; CDR3 DNA: TGCGCCAGCAGTCCTAGCGGGGGGGAGGAGCAGTACTTC; CDR3 protein: CASSPSGGEEQYF
D gene: TRBD2; V gene: TRBV4-1; clone size: NA; J gene: TRBJ2-1; CDR3 DNA: TGCGCCAGCAGCCAGGGACTAGAAAATGAGCAGTTCTTC; CDR3 protein: CASSQGLENEQFF
D gene: NA; V gene: TRBV6-5; clone size: NA; J gene: TRBJ1-1; CDR3 DNA: TGTGCCAGCAGGGCGGGTGGAACTGAAGCTTTCTTT; CDR3 protein: CASRAGGTEAFF
D gene: NA; V gene: TRBV19; clone size: NA; J gene: TRBJ2-5; CDR3 DNA: TGTGCCAGTAGTATAGTAGCAGAACAAGAGACCCAGTACTTC; CDR3 protein: CASSIVAEQETQYF
D gene: TRBD1; V gene: TRBV5-4; clone size: NA; J gene: TRBJ2-7; CDR3 DNA: TGTGCCAGCAGCTTGGGGGACAGGGGCCCTTACGAGCAGTACTTC; CDR3 protein: CASSLGDRGPYEQYF
D gene: NA; V gene: TRBV7-3; clone size: few; J gene: TRBJ1-5; CDR3 DNA: TGTGCCAGCAGCTCTCAGGGTAGCAATCAGCCCCAGCATTTT; CDR3 protein: CASSSQGSNQPQHF
D gene: NA; V gene: TRBV11-2; clone size: NA; J gene: TRBJ2-5; CDR3 DNA: TGTGCCAGCAGCTTAGGTGGCAGTAGGGCAGAGCTTCAAGAGACCCAGTACTTC; CDR3 protein: CASSLGGSRAELQETQYF
D gene: NA; V gene: TRBV28; clone size: NA; J gene: TRBJ2-5; CDR3 DNA: TGTGCCAGCAGTTTACGGGGCCCTGGAGGGGAAGAGACCCAGTACTTC; CDR3 protein: CASSLRGPGGEETQYF
D gene: NA; V gene: TRBV30; clone size: NA; J gene: TRBJ1-1; CDR3 DNA: TGTGCCTGGAGTGCCGGGGGCAGGGGCACTGAAGCTTTCTTT; CDR3 protein: CAWSAGGRGTEAFF
D gene: NA; V gene: TRBV25-1; clone size: NA; J gene: TRBJ2-5; CDR3 DNA: TGTGCCAGCAGCCCACTCGTAGCCAGAACCCAAGAGACCCAGTACTTC; CDR3 protein: CASSPLVARTQETQYF
D gene: TRBD1; V gene: TRBV6-1; clone size: once; J gene: TRBJ1-3; CDR3 DNA: TGTGCCAGCAGTGAGGACAGGGGGCAGGGAAACACCATATATTTT; CDR3 protein: CASSEDRGQGNTIYF
D gene: NA; V gene: TRBV28; clone size: NA; J gene: TRBJ1-1; CDR3 DNA: TGTGCCAGCAGTCTCTCCTCAGAAGACGTGTTCATGAACACTGAAGCTTTCTTT; CDR3 protein: CASSLSSEDVFMNTEAFF
D gene: NA; V gene: TRBV5-6; clone size: NA; J gene: TRBJ2-7; CDR3 DNA: TGTGCCAGCAGCTTTGCGGCAGGGGTATACGAGCAGTACTTC; CDR3 protein: CASSFAAGVYEQYF